This paragraph covers one TCR beta chain sequence. Its antigen remains unidentified. The sample is drawn from a study of early T cells in non-severe SARS-CoV-2 infection. Study background: Sequenced bulk RNA came from whole blood that was unsorted, and chains were unpaired. Study results and caveats: Lookups in VDJdb leaned toward anti-spike CD8 responses and missed private and CD4 specificities.

Between the trimmed V and J ends, which lost 2 bases and 3 bases, there was a span of 14 bases. Germline CDR1 reads ENHRY; CDR2 reads SYGVKD. The CDR3 loop spans 15 amino acids. The protocol attached unique molecular identifiers to individual cDNA molecules. A single record per CDR3 protein comes from TCRdb applying MiXCR to the 5' RACE reads. The sample consists of 98,000 or so distinct CDR3 sequences, about 12% of them appearing once. J is TRBJ2-7 and V is TRBV10-3; TRBD2 is a possible D gene (5 bases). This clonotype was obtained from an adult who was a healthcare worker with PCR-confirmed SARS-CoV-2 infection or an uninfected control (not recorded which). The sample here was whole blood, taken at baseline. The CDR3 DNA sequence: TGTGCCATCAGTGAGCCTACAACAGAGGGCTACGAGCAGTACTTC. Its protein product is CAISEPTTEGYEQYF.